A single sample is the source of the 7 T cell receptor beta chains below, sequenced in a study of blood T cell repertoires in COVID-19. TCRdb's table, derived via immunoSEQ multiplex PCR, lists solely in-frame clones and lacks some. Here the sample spans some 130,000 clones, approximately 90% being singletons. The source material was peripheral blood. These receptors originate from a man in his fifties or sixties with acute or convalescent COVID-19.

This clone was found a few times. The V gene is TRBV19, the J gene TRBJ2-5, with 11 bases matching TRBD2. CDR3 length: 16 residues. Trimming took 7 bases from V and 2 from J; bases not matched to a gene: 9. Germline values: CDR1 LNHDA, CDR2 SQIVND (reference sequence). For the CDR3, the DNA is TGTGCCAGTAATGAGCCCGGGACTAGCGGACAAGAGACCCAGTACTTC. It is translated as CASNEPGTSGQETQYF.

The chain is built from TRBV6-5 and TRBJ1-5, with D perhaps TRBD1 (6 bases). Trimming left V 2 bases short and J 7 bases short, with 9 bases between. CDR1 and CDR2 (germline): MNHEY, SVGAGI. The CDR3 loop spans 13 amino acids. The CDR3 sequence: CASSYRDNQPQHF. DNA of the CDR3: TGTGCCAGCAGTTACAGGGACAACCAGCCCCAGCATTTT.

The CDR3 loop reads CASSQELAGVSDTQYF. DNA of the CDR3: TGTGCCAGCAGCCAAGAACTAGCGGGGGTCAGCGATACGCAGTATTTT. The J gene is TRBJ2-3, the V gene TRBV3-1 (or the pseudogene TRBV3-2), with 11 bases identical to TRBD2. The CDR3 extends over 16 amino acids. Germline V CDR1 and CDR2: LGHDT, YNNKEL (reference sequence). With V trimmed by 0 bases and J by 6 bases, 5 bases remained unmatched.

This chain connects TRBV5-4 to TRBJ1-6; 9 positions agree with TRBD1. CDR3 length: 14 amino acids. Trimming took 5 bases from V and 9 from J; bases not matched to a gene: 6. Germline values: CDR1 SGHNT, CDR2 YYREEE (reference sequence). For the CDR3, the DNA is TGTGCCAGCAGAAGGACAGGGGATGGTTCACCCCTCCACTTT. Amino acids: CASRRTGDGSPLHF.

This clone was found once. The chain combines TRBV2 with TRBJ1-1, with 8 bases matching TRBD1. Germline V gene lookup returns CDR1 SNHLY and CDR2 FYNNEI. The CDR3 runs 14 residues. Trimming at V came to 4 bases and at J to 3 bases, leaving 4 bases not matched to a gene. In DNA, the CDR3 is TGTGCCAGCAGTGCACAGGGGGTCGACACTGAAGCTTTCTTT. This encodes CASSAQGVDTEAFF. Complete variable domain (other parts from reference TRBV2 and TRBJ1-1): EPEVTQTPSHQVTQMGQEVILRCVPISNHLYFYWYRQILGQKVEFLVSFYNNEISEKSEIFDDQFSVERPDGSNFTLKIRSTKLEDSAMYFCASSAQGVDTEAFFGQGTRLTVV.

This chain joins TRBV27 and TRBJ1-5, with 8 bases lining up with TRBD1. The CDR3 runs to 18 residues. The ends lost 4 bases at V and 4 bases at J; junction bases unmatched: 15. Germline CDR1 MNHEY, CDR2 SMNVEV (reference sequence). CDR3 loop: CASSSAVRQGRGNQPQHF. The CDR3 nucleotides read TGTGCCAGCAGTTCGGCCGTTCGACAGGGGCGCGGAAATCAGCCCCAGCATTTT.

The V call is TRBV25-1, the J call TRBJ1-2; tentative D call: TRBD1 (6 bases). The CDR3 is made up of 14 amino acids. In germline, CDR1 is MGHDK, CDR2 SYGVNS. The germline V and J ends were trimmed by 5 bases and 7 bases, with 17 bases remaining between them. The CDR3 loop reads CASSPTTGSPGYTF. CDR3 nucleotide sequence: TGTGCCAGCAGTCCGACCACAGGGAGCCCTGGCTACACCTTC.